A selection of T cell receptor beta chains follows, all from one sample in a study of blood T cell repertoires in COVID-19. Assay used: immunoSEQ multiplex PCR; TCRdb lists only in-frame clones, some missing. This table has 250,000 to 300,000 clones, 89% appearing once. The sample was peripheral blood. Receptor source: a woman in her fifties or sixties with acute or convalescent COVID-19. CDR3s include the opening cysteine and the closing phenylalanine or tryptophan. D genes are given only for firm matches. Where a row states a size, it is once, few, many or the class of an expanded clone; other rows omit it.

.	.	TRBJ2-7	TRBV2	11	TGTGCCAGCAGACAGAGCTACGAGCAGTACTTC	CASRQSYEQYF
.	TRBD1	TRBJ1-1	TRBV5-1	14	TGCGCCAGCAGCATACAGGGGGAGAGCACTGAAGCTTTCTTT	CASSIQGESTEAFF
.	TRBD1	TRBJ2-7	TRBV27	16	TGTGCCAGCAGTTTAAGCCCCGGGACAGGGTTAGGCGAGCAGTACTTC	CASSLSPGTGLGEQYF
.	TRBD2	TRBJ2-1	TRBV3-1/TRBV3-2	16	TGTGCCAGCAGCCTGTCCGGGACTAGCGGGACCCAGGAGCAGTTCTTC	CASSLSGTSGTQEQFF
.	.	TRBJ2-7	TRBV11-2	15	TGTGCCAGCAGCATACCTCCGACATATCCCTACGAGCAGTACTTC	CASSIPPTYPYEQYF
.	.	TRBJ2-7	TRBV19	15	TGTGCCAGTAGTATAGGGGAGGCGGGATCCTACGAGCAGTACTTC	CASSIGEAGSYEQYF
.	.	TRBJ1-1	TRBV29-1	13	TGCAGCGTTGGGCACAGGGCGAACACTGAAGCTTTCTTT	CSVGHRANTEAFF
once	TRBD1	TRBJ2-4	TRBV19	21	TGTGCCAGTAGTCTCCCGACAGGGGAACTAACCACCAACCTAGCCAAAAACATTCAGTACTTC	CASSLPTGELTTNLAKNIQYF
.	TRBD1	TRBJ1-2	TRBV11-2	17	TGTGCCAGCAGCCCCCGGACAGGGCGACGGGTACTTTATGGCTACACCTTC	CASSPRTGRRVLYGYTF
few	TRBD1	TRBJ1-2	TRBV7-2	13	TGTGCCAGCAGCCTCGGACAGGGGCCTGGCTACACCTTC	CASSLGQGPGYTF
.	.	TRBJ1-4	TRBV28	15	TGTGCCAGCAGTGATCCAAAGGGGGTGTATGAAAAACTGTTTTTT	CASSDPKGVYEKLFF
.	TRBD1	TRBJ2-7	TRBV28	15	TGTGCTTCCGCCTACTCCGGGACAGGGGCCTACGAGCAGTACTTC	CASAYSGTGAYEQYF
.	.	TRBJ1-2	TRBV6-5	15	TGTGCCAGCAGTTACTCTCCACAGGGAAACTATGGCTACACCTTC	CASSYSPQGNYGYTF
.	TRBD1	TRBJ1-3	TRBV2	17	TGTGCCAGCAGTTTAGGTCTGACAGGGAGGTCCGGAAACACCATATATTTT	CASSLGLTGRSGNTIYF
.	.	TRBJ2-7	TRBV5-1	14	TGCGCCAGCAGCACTCGGGACTTAATTAACGAGCAGTACTTC	CASSTRDLINEQYF
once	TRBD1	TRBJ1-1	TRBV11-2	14	TGTGCCAGCAGCCCCCAGGGGGCTGGCACTGAAGCTTTCTTT	CASSPQGAGTEAFF
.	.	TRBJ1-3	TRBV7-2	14	TGTGCCAGCAGCCCCCAGGGGTCCCTGAACACCATATATTTT	CASSPQGSLNTIYF
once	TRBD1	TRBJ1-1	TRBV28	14	TGTGCCAGCGGGCATGACAGGGGGCGCACTGAAGCTTTCTTT	CASGHDRGRTEAFF
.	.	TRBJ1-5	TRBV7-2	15	TGTGCCAGCAGCTTAGGGGGGCAGAGCAATCAGCCCCAGCATTTT	CASSLGGQSNQPQHF
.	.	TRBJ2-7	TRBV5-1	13	TGCGCCAGCAGCTATAGCGGTATTTACGAGCAGTACTTC	CASSYSGIYEQYF
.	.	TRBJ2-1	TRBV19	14	TGTGCCAGTAGTATAGGCAGGGTCATTAATGAGCAGTTCTTC	CASSIGRVINEQFF
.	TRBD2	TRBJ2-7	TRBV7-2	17	TGTGCCAGCAGCCGGAGAGATAGCGGGGGGGCTTCCTACGAGCAGTACTTC	CASSRRDSGGASYEQYF
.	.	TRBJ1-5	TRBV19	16	TGTGCCAGTAGAACCCACAGTGGAAATAGCAATCAGCCCCAGCATTTT	CASRTHSGNSNQPQHF
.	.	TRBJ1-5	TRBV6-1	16	TGTGCCAGCAGTGAAGCGAGAAGACAGGGCAATCAGCCCCAGCATTTT	CASSEARRQGNQPQHF
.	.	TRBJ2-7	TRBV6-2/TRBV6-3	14	TGTGCCAGCAGACCTACAGGGTCTCCCTACGAGCAGTACTTC	CASRPTGSPYEQYF
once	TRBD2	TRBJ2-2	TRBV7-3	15	TGTGCCAGCAGCCGCGATGCGGGGGGGGCCAGGGAGCTGTTTTTT	CASSRDAGGARELFF
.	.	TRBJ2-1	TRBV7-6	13	TGTGCCAGCAGCTCCCACTCTACCAATGAGCAGTTCTTC	CASSSHSTNEQFF
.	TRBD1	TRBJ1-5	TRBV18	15	TGTGCCAGCTCACCATCGACAGGGAATGGACAGCCCCAGCATTTT	CASSPSTGNGQPQHF
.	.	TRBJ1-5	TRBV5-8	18	TGTGCCAGCAGCTTGTGGTGGGGAGAAGGAAGAGGTGATCAGCCCCAGCATTTT	CASSLWWGEGRGDQPQHF